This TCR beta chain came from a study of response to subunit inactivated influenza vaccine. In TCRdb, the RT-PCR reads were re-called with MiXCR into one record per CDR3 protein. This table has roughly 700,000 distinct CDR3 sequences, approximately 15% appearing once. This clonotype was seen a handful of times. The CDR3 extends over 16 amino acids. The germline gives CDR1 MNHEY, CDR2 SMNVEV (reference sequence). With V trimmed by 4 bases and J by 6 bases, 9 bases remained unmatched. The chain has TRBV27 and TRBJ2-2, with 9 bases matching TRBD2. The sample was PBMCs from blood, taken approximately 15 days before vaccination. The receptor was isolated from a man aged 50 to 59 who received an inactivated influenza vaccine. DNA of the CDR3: TGTGCCAGCAGTTCCCCACCCGCGGGGGGGGCCGGGGAGCTGTTTTTT. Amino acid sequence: CASSSPPAGGAGELFF.